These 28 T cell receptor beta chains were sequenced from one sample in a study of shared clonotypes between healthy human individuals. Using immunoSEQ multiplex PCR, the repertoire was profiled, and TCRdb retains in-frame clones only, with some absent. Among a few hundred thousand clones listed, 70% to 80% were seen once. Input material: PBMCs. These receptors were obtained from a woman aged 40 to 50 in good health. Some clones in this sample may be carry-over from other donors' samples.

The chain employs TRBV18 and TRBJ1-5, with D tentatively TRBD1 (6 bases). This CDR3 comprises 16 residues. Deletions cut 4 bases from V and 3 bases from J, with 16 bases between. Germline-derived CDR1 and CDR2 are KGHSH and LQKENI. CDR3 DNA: TGTGCCAGCTCACAGGCCGGGACAACTTCCAATCAGCCCCAGCATTTT. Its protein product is CASSQAGTTSNQPQHF.

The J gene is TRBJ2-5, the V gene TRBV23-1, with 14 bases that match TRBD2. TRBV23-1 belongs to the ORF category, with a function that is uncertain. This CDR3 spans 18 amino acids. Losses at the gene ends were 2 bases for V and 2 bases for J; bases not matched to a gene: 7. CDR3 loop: CASSQRGLAGEYQETQYF. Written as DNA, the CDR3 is TGCGCCAGCAGTCAACGGGGACTAGCGGGAGAGTATCAAGAGACCCAGTACTTC.

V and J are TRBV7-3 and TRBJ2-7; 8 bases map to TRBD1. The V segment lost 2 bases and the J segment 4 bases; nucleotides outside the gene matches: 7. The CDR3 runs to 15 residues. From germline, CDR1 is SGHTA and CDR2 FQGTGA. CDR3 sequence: CASSLSGGAGYEQYF. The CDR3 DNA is TGTGCCAGCAGCTTATCAGGGGGCGCAGGGTACGAGCAGTACTTC.

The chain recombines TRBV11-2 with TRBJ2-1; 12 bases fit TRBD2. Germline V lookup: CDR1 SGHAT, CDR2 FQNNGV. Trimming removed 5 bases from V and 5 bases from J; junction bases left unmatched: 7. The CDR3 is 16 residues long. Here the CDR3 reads CASSPRLAGDHNEQFF. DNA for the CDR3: TGTGCCAGCAGCCCTCGACTAGCGGGAGACCACAATGAGCAGTTCTTC.

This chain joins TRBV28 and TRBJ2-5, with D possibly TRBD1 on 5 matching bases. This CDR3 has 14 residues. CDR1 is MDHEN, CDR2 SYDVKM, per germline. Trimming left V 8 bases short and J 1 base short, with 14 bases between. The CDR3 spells CASGRVNGQETQYF. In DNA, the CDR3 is TGTGCCAGCGGCAGGGTTAATGGCCAAGAGACCCAGTACTTC. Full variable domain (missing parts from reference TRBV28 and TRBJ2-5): DVKVTQSSRYLVKRTGEKVFLECVQDMDHENMFWYRQDPGLGLRLIYFSYDVKMKEKGDIPEGYSVSREKKERFSLILESASTNQTSMYLCASGRVNGQETQYFGPGTRLLVL.

CDR3 loop: CASMGSLSQETQYF. The CDR3 nucleotides are TGTGCCAGCATGGGTAGCTTGAGCCAAGAGACCCAGTACTTC. The V and J genes are TRBV2 and TRBJ2-5; D is undetermined. The CDR3 has 14 amino acids. The germline V gene encodes CDR1 SNHLY and CDR2 FYNNEI. Trimming left V 7 bases short and J 1 base short, with 13 bases between. The full variable domain, rest sourced from reference TRBV2 and TRBJ2-5, is EPEVTQTPSHQVTQMGQEVILRCVPISNHLYFYWYRQILGQKVEFLVSFYNNEISEKSEIFDDQFSVERPDGSNFTLKIRSTKLEDSAMYFCASMGSLSQETQYFGPGTRLLVL.

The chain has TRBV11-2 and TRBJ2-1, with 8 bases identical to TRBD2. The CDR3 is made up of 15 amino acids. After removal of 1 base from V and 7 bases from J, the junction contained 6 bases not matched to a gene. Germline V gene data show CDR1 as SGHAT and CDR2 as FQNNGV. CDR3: CASSLVGRGGNEQFF. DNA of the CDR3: TGTGCCAGCAGCTTAGTCGGGAGGGGGGGAAATGAGCAGTTCTTC.

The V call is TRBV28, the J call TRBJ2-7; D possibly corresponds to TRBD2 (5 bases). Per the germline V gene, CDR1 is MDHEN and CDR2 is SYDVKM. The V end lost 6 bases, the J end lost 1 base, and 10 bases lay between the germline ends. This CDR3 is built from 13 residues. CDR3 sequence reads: CASRTTLSYEQYF. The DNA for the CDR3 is TGTGCCAGCAGGACTACTCTATCCTACGAGCAGTACTTC.

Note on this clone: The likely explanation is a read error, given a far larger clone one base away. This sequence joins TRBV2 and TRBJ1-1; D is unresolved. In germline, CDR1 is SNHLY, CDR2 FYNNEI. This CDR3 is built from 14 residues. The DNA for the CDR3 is TGTGCCAGCAGTGAAGCTGTAAAACTGACTGAAGCTCTCTTT. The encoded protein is CASSEAVKLTEALF.

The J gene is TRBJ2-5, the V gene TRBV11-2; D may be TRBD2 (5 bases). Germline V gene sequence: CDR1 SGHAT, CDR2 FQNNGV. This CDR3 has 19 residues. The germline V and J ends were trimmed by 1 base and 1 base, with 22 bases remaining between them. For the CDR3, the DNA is TGTGCCAGCAGCTTAGGTCGAGGGTTCCAAATCTTCACCCAAGAGACCCAGTACTTC. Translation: CASSLGRGFQIFTQETQYF. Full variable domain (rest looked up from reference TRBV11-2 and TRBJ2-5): EAGVAQSPRYKIIEKRQSVAFWCNPISGHATLYWYQQILGQGPKLLIQFQNNGVVDDSQLPKDRFSAERLKGVDSTLKIQPAKLEDSAVYLCASSLGRGFQIFTQETQYFGPGTRLLVL.

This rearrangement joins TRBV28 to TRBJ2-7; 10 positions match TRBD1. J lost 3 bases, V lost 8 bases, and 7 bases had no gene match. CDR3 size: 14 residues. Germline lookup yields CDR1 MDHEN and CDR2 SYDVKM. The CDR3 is CASLMGTGDYEQYF. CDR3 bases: TGTGCCAGCCTCATGGGGACAGGGGACTACGAGCAGTACTTC.

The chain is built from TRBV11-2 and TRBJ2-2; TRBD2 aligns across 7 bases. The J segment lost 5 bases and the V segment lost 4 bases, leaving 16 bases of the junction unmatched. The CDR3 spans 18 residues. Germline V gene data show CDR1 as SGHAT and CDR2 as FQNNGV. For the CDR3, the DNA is TGTGCCAGCAGCTATGCTAGCGGAGGCACTCAATTAACCGGGGAGCTGTTTTTT. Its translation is CASSYASGGTQLTGELFF.

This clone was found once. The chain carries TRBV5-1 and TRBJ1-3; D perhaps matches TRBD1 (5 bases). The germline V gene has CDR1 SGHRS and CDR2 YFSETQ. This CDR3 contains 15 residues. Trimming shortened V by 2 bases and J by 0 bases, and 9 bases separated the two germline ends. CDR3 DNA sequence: TGCGCCAGCAGCTTCGACAGTCGCTCTGGAAACACCATATATTTT. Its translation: CASSFDSRSGNTIYF.

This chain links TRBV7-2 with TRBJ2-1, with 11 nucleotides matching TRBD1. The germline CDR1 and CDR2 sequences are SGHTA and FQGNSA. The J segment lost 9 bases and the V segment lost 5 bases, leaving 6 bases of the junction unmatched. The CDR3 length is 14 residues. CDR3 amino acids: CASSRDRGLSEQFF. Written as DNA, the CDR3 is TGTGCCAGCAGCCGGGACAGGGGGTTGAGTGAGCAGTTCTTC.

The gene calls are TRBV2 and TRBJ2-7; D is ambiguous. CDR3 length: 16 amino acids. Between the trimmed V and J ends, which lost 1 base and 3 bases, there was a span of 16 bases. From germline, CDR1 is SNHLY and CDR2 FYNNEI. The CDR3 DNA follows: TGTGCCAGCAGTGAAGAAAGGGAAAAGATAGTCTACGAGCAGTACTTC. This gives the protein CASSEEREKIVYEQYF. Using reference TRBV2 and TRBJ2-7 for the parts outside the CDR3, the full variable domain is EPEVTQTPSHQVTQMGQEVILRCVPISNHLYFYWYRQILGQKVEFLVSFYNNEISEKSEIFDDQFSVERPDGSNFTLKIRSTKLEDSAMYFCASSEEREKIVYEQYFGPGTRLTVT.

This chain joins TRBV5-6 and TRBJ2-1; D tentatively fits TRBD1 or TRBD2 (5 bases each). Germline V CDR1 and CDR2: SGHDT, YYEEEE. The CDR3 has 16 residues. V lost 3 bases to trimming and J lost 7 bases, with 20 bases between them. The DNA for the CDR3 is TGTGCCAGCAGCTGGGGGTATAGGTCTCGGTTGAATGAGCAGTTCTTC. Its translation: CASSWGYRSRLNEQFF.

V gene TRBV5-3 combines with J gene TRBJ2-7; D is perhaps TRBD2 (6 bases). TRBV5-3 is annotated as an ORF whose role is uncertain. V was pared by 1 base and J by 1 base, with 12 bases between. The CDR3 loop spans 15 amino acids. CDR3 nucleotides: TGTGCCAGAAGCTTGAGGGTAGCGGAGTCCTACGAGCAGTACTTC. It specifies CARSLRVAESYEQYF.

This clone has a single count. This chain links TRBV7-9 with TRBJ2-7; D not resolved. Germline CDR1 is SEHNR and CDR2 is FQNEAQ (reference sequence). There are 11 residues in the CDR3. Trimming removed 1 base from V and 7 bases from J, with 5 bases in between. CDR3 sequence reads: CASSLEWEQYF. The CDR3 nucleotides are TGTGCCAGCAGCTTAGAGTGGGAGCAGTACTTC.

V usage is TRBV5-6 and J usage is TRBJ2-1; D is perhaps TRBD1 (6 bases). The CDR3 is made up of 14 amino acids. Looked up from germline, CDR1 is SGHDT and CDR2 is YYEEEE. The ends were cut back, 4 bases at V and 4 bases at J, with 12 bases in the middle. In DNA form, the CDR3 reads TGTGCCAGCAGCAAGTATCAGGGGTACAATGAGCAGTTCTTC. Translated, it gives CASSKYQGYNEQFF.

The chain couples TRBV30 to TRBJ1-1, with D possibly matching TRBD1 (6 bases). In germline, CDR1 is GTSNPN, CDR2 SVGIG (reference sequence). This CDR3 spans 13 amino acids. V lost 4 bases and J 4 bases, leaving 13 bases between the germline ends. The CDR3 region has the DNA TGTGCCTGGACCAGGGGTTTGGTCACTGAAGCTTTCTTT. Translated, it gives CAWTRGLVTEAFF. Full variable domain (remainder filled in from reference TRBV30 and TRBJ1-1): SQTIHQWPATLVQPVGSPLSLECTVEGTSNPNLYWYRQAAGRGLQLLFYSVGIGQISSEVPQNLSASRPQDRQFILSSKKLLLSDSGFYLCAWTRGLVTEAFFGQGTRLTVV.

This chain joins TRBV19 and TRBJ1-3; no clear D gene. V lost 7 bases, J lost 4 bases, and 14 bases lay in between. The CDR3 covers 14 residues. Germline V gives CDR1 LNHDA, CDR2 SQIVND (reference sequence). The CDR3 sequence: CASTSLAAGNTIYF. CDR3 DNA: TGTGCCAGTACCAGTCTTGCGGCAGGAAACACCATATATTTT.

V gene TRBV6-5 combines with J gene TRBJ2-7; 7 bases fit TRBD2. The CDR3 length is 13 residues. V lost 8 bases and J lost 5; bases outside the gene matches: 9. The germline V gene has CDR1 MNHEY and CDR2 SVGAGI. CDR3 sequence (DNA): TGTGCCAGCCGGGCTAGCGGAAACCACGAGCAGTACTTC. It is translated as CASRASGNHEQYF.

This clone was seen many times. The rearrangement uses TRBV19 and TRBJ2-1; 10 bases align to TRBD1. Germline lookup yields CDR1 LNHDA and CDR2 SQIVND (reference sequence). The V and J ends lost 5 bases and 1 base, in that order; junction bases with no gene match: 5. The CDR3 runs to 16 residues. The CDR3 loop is CASSPDRGRSYNEQFF. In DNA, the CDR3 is TGTGCCAGTAGTCCGGACAGGGGGAGGTCCTACAATGAGCAGTTCTTC.

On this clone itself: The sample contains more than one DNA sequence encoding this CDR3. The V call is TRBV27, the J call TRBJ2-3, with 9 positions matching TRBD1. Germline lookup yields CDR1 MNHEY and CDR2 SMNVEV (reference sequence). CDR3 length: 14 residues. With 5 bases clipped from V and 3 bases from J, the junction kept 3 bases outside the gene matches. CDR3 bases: TGTGCCAGCAGTCCGGGACAGGGTACAGATACGCAGTATTTT. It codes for CASSPGQGTDTQYF.

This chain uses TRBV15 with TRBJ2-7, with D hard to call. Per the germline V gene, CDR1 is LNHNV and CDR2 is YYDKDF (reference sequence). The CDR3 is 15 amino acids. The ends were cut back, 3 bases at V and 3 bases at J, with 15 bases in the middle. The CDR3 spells CATSRTPQGDYEQYF. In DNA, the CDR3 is TGTGCCACCAGCAGGACCCCTCAAGGAGACTACGAGCAGTACTTC.

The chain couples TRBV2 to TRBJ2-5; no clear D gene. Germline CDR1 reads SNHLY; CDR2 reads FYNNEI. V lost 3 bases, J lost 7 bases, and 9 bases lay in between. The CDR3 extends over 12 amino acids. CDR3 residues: CASSEAFGTQYF. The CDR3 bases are TGTGCCAGCAGTGAGGCGTTTGGGACCCAGTACTTC.

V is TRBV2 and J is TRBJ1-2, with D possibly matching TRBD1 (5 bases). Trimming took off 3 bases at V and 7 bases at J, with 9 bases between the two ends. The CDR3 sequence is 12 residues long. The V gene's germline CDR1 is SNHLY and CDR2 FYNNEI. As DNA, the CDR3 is TGTGCCAGCAGTGAGTTCAGGGTTGGCTACACCTTC. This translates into CASSEFRVGYTF.

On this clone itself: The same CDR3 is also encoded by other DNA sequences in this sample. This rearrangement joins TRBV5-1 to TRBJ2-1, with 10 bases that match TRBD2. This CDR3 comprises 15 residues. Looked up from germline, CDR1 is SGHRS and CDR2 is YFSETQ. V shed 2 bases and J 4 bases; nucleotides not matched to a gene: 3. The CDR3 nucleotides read TGCGCCAGCAGCTTCGGGACTAGCGAATACAATGAGCAGTTCTTC. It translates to CASSFGTSEYNEQFF.